This T cell receptor beta chain originates from a study of human T cells and chemical hapten exposure. The overall study: Epicutaneous patch tests delivered 0.01% DPC to the upper back, with evaluation at 6 days.

Individual cDNA molecules each carried unique molecular identifiers attached by the library. A single record per CDR3 protein comes from TCRdb applying MiXCR to the RACE reads. The table has some 79,000 distinct CDR3 sequences, about 6.8% seen once. Noted time point: patch test 1, 2 weeks after DPC sensitization. The treatment denotes: therapeutic diphenylcyclopropenone sensitization with weekly scalp DPC. On this clonotype: Its specificity is unknown.

Study-wide results and limits: Versus controls, expanded TCRs had significantly more large CDR3 similarity clusters.

CDR3 size: 13 residues. J was trimmed by 0 bases and V by 4 bases; bases with no gene match: 2. Germline V gene sequence: CDR1 DFQATT, CDR2 SNEGSKA (reference sequence). The chain couples TRBV20-1 to TRBJ2-7, with 8 bases that match TRBD2. The source is a woman in her twenties or thirties with alopecia areata. Some clones in this sample may be carry-over from other donors' samples. Sequenced material: whole blood, taken in connection with sensitization to the hapten diphenylcyclopropenone (DPC). In DNA, the CDR3 is TGCAGTGCTAAGCGGGAGAGCTCCTACGAGCAGTACTTC. Translation gives CSAKRESSYEQYF.